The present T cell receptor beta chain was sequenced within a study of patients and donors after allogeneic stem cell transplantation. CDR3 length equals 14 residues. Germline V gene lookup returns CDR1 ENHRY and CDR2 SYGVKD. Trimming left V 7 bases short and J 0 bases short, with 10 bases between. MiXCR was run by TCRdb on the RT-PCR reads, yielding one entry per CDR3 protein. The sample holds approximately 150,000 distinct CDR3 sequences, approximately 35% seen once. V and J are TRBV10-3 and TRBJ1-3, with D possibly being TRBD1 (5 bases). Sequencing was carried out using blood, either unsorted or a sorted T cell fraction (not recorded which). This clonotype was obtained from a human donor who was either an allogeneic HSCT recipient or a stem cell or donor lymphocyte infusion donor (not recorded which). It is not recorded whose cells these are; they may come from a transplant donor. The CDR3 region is CAIIGDLSGNTIYF. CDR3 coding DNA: TGTGCCATCATTGGGGACCTCTCTGGAAACACCATATATTTT.